This is a list of T cell receptor beta chains from one sample in a study of long-term antiretroviral therapy in people with HIV. TCRdb's table, derived via immunoSEQ multiplex PCR, lists solely in-frame clones and lacks some. The sample lists around 25,000 clones, around nine tenths occurring once. The starting material was unsorted PBMCs, obtained more than 4.4 years after starting antiretroviral therapy. These receptor sequences come from a man aged 25-45 years with HIV. Both conserved end residues are part of each CDR3.

V	J	CDR3
TRBV28	TRBJ2-7	CASSLQFPPYEQYF
TRBV7-3	TRBJ1-2	CASSSRGDREEGYTF
TRBV7-2	TRBJ2-5	CASSPGRGYETQYF
TRBV6-4	TRBJ2-3	CASSDSPGDTQYF
TRBV5-1	TRBJ1-6	CASSTGQGAGSPLHF
TRBV6-1	TRBJ2-7	CASLAPYEQYF
TRBV4-1	TRBJ1-6	CASSQDIAGAKLNSPLHF
TRBV20-1	TRBJ2-3	CSATARDTQYF
TRBV9	TRBJ1-1	CASSEGGNTEAFF
TRBV10-3	TRBJ2-3	CAISGLAGQADTQYF
TRBV4-2	TRBJ1-6	CASSRGDSPLHF
TRBV7-9	TRBJ2-1	CASSFAFF
TRBV7-9	TRBJ1-2	CASSLESNYGYTF
TRBV4-2	TRBJ2-2	CASSQEAGGNTGELFF
TRBV13	TRBJ2-2	CASSLEFTSGGAAGELFF
TRBV11-3	TRBJ2-2	CASSLPRGNTGELFF
TRBV7-2	TRBJ1-1	CASSLANKGAFF
TRBV19	TRBJ2-7	CASSITGSDEQYF
TRBV7-9	TRBJ2-7	CASSKDGDYEQYF
TRBV15	TRBJ2-7	CATGWGSYEQYF
TRBV4-3	TRBJ1-4	CASSQVSNEKLFF
TRBV15	TRBJ1-2	CATSMSRGGGYGYTF
TRBV11-2	TRBJ1-3	CASSLSRGSGNTIYF
TRBV7-9	TRBJ2-4	CASSFQGYIQYF
TRBV4-2	TRBJ2-2	CASSQARASDTGELFF
TRBV10-3	TRBJ1-2	CAIDGSGDGDYGYTF
TRBV30	TRBJ2-5	CAWSRLGQETQYF
TRBV6-6	TRBJ1-2	CASSPGTGVSYGYTF
TRBV19	TRBJ1-2	CATLGTILPYGYTF
TRBV12-5	TRBJ2-1	CASGGRSSSNEQFF
TRBV5-4	TRBJ2-7	CASSLQGSDYEQYF
TRBV18	TRBJ1-2	CASSPGQDGGYTF
TRBV6-6	TRBJ1-5	CASSYLDGSNQPQHF
TRBV19	TRBJ2-7	CASSMGLADEQYF
TRBV10-3	TRBJ2-6	CAIRAEASGANVLTF
TRBV27	TRBJ2-4	CASSIERGTGKNIQYF
TRBV19	TRBJ1-1	CASSKGTENTEAFF
TRBV10-3	TRBJ2-1	CAIRGIEQFF
TRBV19	TRBJ2-7	CASSIAGSGEQYF
TRBV29-1	TRBJ2-5	CSVNRGGSETQYF
TRBV20-1	TRBJ2-7	CSASTNEQYF
TRBV10-3	TRBJ1-1	CAISELGNTEAFF
TRBV30	TRBJ1-1	CAWSVGRRTNPHPDTEAFF
TRBV23-1	TRBJ1-1	CASSQSGPNTEAFF
TRBV7-8	TRBJ1-4	CASTSKTNEKLFF
TRBV10-3	TRBJ2-7	CAIIGGGGSISYEQYF
TRBV19	TRBJ1-5	CASSSLTGERSNQPQHF
TRBV15	TRBJ1-5	CATSTRDDQPQHF
TRBV18	TRBJ2-3	CASSRKPRDRGDTQYF
TRBV7-2	TRBJ1-4	CASSKAGATNEKLFF
TRBV5-6	TRBJ1-2	CASSFGHGGQGYTF
TRBV2	TRBJ2-2	CASKGQGTNTGELFF
TRBV7-2	TRBJ1-6	CASSARAVWENSPLHF
TRBV5-6	TRBJ2-1	CASSPNRGTDSYNEQFF
TRBV5-1	TRBJ1-4	CASSLDGIEKLFF
TRBV10-3	TRBJ1-2	CAITQGNYGYTF
TRBV7-9	TRBJ2-5	CASSLLAGRETQYF
TRBV6-4	TRBJ2-3	CASSDVGGATDTQYF
TRBV11-2	TRBJ2-7	CASSLVAGTGDYEQYF